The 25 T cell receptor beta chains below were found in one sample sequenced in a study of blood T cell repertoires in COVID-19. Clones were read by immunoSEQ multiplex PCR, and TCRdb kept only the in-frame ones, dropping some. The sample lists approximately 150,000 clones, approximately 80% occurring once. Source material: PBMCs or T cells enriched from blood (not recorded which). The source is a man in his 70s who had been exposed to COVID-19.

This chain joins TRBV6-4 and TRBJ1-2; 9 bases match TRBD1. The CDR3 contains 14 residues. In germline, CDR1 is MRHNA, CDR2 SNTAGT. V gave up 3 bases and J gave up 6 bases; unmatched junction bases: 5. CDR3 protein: CASSEWDRVDGYTF. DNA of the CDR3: TGTGCCAGCAGTGAATGGGACAGGGTCGATGGCTACACCTTC.

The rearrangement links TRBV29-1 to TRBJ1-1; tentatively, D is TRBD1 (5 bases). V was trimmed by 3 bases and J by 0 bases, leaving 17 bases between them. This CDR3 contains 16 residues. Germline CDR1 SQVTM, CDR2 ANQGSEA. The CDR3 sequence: CSVDLAAGTMNTEAFF. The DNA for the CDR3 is TGCAGCGTTGACCTTGCGGCAGGGACTATGAACACTGAAGCTTTCTTT.

The CDR3 nucleotides read TGTGCCAGCAGCTTCCTTTTAAATCGCTACAATGAGCAGTTCTTC. This sequence encodes CASSFLLNRYNEQFF. This chain links TRBV5-4 with TRBJ2-1; D is undetermined. The CDR3 has 15 residues. Germline V gene lookup returns CDR1 SGHNT and CDR2 YYREEE (reference sequence). Trimming cost V 2 bases and J 3 bases, with 12 bases left between them.

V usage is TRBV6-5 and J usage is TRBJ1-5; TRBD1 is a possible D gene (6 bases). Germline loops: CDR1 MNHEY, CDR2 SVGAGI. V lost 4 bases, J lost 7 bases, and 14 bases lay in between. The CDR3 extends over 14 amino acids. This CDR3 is CASSSQGRGQPQHF. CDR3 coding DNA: TGTGCCAGCAGTTCACAGGGACGGGGCCAGCCCCAGCATTTT.

The CDR3 nucleotides read TGTGCCAGCAGGCCTAGACAGGGGCGCGCTGGGGCCAACGTCCTGACTTTC. Protein: CASRPRQGRAGANVLTF. The chain carries TRBV7-2 and TRBJ2-6; 8 bases map to TRBD1. Germline CDR1 reads SGHTA; CDR2 reads FQGNSA. The V segment lost 6 bases and the J segment 2 bases; nucleotides outside the gene matches: 9. The CDR3 length is 17 residues. Looking up the rest from reference TRBV7-2 and TRBJ2-6 gives the full variable domain: GAGVSQSPSNKVTEKGKDVELRCDPISGHTALYWYRQSLGQGLEFLIYFQGNSAPDKSGLPSDRFSAERTGGSVSTLTIQRTQQEDSAVYLCASRPRQGRAGANVLTFGAGSRLTVL.

Here the CDR3 reads CASSHGRDSYGYTF. The CDR3 bases are TGTGCCAGCAGCCATGGACGAGACAGCTATGGCTACACCTTC. This chain uses TRBV3-1 (or the pseudogene TRBV3-2) with TRBJ1-2, with a weak D call TRBD1 (5 bases). The CDR3 runs to 14 residues. Germline assignment: CDR1 LGHDT and CDR2 YNNKEL (reference sequence). The V end was cut by 3 bases, the J end by 4 bases, with 12 bases between.

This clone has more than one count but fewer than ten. DNA of the CDR3: TGTGCCACCAGTGATCAACAGGACGGCTATGGCTACACCTTC. Amino acids: CATSDQQDGYGYTF. The chain has TRBV24-1 and TRBJ1-2, with D maybe TRBD1 (5 bases). Germline CDR1 is KGHDR and CDR2 is SFDVKD. The CDR3 consists of 14 residues. V shed 3 bases and J shed 4 bases, with 11 bases lying between them.

The CDR3 bases are TGTGCCAGCAGTTTTGAGGGACAGGGGGCCGGGGACTATGGCTACACCTTC. It encodes CASSFEGQGAGDYGYTF. This chain connects TRBV28 to TRBJ1-2; 12 bases fit TRBD1. After removal of 3 bases from V and 3 bases from J, the junction contained 8 bases not matched to a gene. Germline CDR1 and CDR2: MDHEN and SYDVKM. The CDR3 loop spans 17 amino acids.

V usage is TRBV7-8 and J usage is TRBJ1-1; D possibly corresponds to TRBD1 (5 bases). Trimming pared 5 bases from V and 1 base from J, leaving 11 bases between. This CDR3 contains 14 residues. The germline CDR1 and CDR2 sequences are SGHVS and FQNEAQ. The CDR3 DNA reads TGTGCCAGCAGCCTAAGACAGTCGAACACTGAAGCTTTCTTT. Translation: CASSLRQSNTEAFF.

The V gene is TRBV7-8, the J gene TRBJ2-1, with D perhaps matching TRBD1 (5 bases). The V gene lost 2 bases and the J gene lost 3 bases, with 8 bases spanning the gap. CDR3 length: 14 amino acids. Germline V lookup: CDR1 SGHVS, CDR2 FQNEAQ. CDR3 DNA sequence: TGTGCCAGCAGCTTAAGGGGCCGCTACAATGAGCAGTTCTTC. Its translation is CASSLRGRYNEQFF.

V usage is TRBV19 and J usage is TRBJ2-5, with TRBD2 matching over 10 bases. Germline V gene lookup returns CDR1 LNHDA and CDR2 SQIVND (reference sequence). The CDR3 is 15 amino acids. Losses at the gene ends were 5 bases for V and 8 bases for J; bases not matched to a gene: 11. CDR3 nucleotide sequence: TGTGCCAGTAGTTACCTAGCGGGAGCCGGCGACACCCAGTACTTC. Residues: CASSYLAGAGDTQYF.

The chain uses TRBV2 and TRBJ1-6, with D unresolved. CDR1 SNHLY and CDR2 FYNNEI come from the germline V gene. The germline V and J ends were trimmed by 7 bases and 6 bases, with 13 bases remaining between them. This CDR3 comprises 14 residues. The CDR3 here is CASMSRVSNSPLHF. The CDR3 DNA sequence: TGTGCCAGCATGAGTCGGGTCTCTAATTCACCCCTCCACTTT.

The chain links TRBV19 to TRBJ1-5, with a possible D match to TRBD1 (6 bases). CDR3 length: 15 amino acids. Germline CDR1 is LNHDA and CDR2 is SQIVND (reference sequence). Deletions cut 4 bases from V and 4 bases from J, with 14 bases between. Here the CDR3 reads CASSTLGRGNQPQHF. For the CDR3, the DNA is TGTGCCAGTAGTACCCTAGGTAGGGGGAATCAGCCCCAGCATTTT.

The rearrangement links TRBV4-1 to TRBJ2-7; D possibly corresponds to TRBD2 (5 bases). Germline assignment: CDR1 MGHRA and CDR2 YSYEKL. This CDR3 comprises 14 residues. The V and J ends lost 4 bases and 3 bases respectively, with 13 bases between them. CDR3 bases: TGCGCCAGCAGCCTCTCCGGGAACGACTACGAGCAGTACTTC. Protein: CASSLSGNDYEQYF.

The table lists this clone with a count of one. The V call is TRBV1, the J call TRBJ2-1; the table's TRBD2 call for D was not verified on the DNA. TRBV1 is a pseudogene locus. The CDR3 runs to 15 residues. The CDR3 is CTSSQSRGGLNEQFF. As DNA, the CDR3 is TGCACCAGCAGCCAGTCCCGGGGGGGCCTGAATGAGCAGTTCTTC.

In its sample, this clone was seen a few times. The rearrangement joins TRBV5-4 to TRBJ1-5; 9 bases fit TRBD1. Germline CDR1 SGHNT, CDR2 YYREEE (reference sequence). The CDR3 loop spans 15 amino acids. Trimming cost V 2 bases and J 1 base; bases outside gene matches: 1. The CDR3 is CASSLQGASNQPQHF. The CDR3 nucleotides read TGTGCCAGCAGCTTACAGGGGGCCAGCAATCAGCCCCAGCATTTT. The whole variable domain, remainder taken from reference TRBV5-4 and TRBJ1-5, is ETGVTQSPTHLIKTRGQQVTLRCSSQSGHNTVSWYQQALGQGPQFIFQYYREEENGRGNFPPRFSGLQFPNYSSELNVNALELDDSALYLCASSLQGASNQPQHFGDGTRLSIL.

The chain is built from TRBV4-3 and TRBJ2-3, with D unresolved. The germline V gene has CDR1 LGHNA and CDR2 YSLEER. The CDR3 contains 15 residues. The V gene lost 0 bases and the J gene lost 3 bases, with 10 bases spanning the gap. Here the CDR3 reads CASSQEGSLTDTQYF. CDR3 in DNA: TGCGCCAGCAGCCAAGAGGGCTCTCTTACAGATACGCAGTATTTT.

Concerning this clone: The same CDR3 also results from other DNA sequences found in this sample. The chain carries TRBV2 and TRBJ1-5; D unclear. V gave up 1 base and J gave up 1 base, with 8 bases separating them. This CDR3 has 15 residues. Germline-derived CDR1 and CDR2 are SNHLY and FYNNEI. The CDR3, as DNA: TGTGCCAGCAGTGAAGGAGTTCTGAGCAATCAGCCCCAGCATTTT. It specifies CASSEGVLSNQPQHF.

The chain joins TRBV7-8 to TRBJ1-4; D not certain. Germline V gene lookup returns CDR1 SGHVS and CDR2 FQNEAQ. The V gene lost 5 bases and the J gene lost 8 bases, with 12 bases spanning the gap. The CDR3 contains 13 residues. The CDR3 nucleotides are TGTGCCAGCAGCCTTACGTCGGGGGAAAAACTGTTTTTT. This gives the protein CASSLTSGEKLFF.

CDR3 residues: CAWSVLGAGEKLFF. Written as DNA, the CDR3 is TGTGCCTGGAGTGTACTGGGGGCTGGGGAAAAACTGTTTTTT. The J gene is TRBJ1-4, the V gene TRBV30; perhaps TRBD1 as D (6 bases). Per germline, CDR1 GTSNPN and CDR2 SVGIG (reference sequence). The CDR3 has 14 amino acids. The V and J ends lost 0 bases and 8 bases respectively, with 13 bases between them.

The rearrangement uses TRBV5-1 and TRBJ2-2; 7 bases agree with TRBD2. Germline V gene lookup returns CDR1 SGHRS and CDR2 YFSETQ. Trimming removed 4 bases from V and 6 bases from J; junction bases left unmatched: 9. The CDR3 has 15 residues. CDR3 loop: CASSRTGGRAGELFF. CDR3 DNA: TGCGCCAGCAGCCGGACGGGGGGAAGAGCCGGGGAGCTGTTTTTT.

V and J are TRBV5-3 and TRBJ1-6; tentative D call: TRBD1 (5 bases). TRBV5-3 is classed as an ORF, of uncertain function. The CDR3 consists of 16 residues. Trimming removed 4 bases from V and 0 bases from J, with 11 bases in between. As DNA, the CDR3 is TGTGCCAGAAGCCCTCCCGGGGGCTCCTATAATTCACCCCTCCACTTT. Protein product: CARSPPGGSYNSPLHF.

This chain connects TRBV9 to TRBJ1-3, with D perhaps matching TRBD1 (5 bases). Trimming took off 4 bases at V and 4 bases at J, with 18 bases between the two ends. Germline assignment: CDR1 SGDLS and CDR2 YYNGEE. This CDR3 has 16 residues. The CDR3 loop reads CASSRREGRAGNTIYF. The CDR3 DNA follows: TGTGCCAGCAGCCGAAGGGAGGGGCGCGCCGGAAACACCATATATTTT.

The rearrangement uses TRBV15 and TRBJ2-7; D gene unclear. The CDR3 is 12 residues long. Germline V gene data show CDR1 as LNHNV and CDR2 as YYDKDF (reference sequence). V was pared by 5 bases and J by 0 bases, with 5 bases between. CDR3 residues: CATSLPSYEQYF. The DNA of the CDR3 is TGTGCCACCAGCCTCCCCTCCTACGAGCAGTACTTC.

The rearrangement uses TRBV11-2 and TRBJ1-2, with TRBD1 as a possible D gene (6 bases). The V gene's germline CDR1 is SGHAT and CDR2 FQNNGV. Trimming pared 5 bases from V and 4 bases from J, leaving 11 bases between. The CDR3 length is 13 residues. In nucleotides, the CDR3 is TGTGCCAGCAGCCAAGGACAGCTCTATGGCTACACCTTC. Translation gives CASSQGQLYGYTF.